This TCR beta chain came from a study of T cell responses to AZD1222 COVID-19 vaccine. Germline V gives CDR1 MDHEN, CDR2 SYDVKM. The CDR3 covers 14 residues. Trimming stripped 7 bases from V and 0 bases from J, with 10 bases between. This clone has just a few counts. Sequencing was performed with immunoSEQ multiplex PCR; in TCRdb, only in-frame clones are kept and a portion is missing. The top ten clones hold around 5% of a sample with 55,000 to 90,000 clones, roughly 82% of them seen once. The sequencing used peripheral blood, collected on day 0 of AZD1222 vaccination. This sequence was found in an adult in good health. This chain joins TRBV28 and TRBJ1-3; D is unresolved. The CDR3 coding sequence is TGTGCCAGCACCCCCGCCGGCTCTGGAAACACCATATATTTT. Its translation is CASTPAGSGNTIYF.